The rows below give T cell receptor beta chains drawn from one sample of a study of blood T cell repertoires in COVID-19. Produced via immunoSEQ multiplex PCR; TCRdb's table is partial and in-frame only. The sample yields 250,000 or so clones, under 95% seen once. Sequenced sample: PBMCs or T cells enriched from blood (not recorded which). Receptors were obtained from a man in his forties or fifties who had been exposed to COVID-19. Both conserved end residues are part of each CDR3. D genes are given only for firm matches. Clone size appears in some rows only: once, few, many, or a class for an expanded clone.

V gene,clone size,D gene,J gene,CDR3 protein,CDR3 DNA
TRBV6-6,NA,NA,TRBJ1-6,CASSYGQDSPLHF,TGTGCCAGCAGTTACGGGCAAGACTCACCCCTCCACTTT
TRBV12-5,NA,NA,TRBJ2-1,CASAAIGLYNEQFF,TGTGCTAGTGCCGCCATAGGACTTTACAATGAGCAGTTCTTC
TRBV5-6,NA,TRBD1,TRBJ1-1,CASSFLQGGAFF,TGTGCCAGCAGCTTTCTTCAGGGGGGAGCTTTCTTT
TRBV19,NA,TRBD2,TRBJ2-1,CASSRREGLNEQFF,TGTGCCAGTAGTAGGCGGGAGGGTTTAAATGAGCAGTTCTTC
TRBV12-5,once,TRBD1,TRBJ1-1,CASGRDRTVTEAFF,TGTGCTAGTGGCAGGGACAGGACGGTCACTGAAGCTTTCTTT
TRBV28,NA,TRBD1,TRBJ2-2,CASTHQGAGELFF,TGTGCCAGCACACATCAGGGGGCCGGGGAGCTGTTTTTT
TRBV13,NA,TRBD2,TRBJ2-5,CASSLAPLSGRKTQYF,TGTGCCAGCAGCTTAGCCCCCCTTAGCGGGAGGAAGACCCAGTACTTC
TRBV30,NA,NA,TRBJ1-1,CAWGETGLGTEAFF,TGTGCCTGGGGTGAAACAGGGTTGGGGACTGAAGCTTTCTTT
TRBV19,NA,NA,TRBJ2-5,CASSTFDRSPQETQYF,TGTGCCAGTAGTACCTTTGACAGGTCCCCCCAAGAGACCCAGTACTTC
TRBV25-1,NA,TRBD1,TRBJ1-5,CASSKTGSNQPQHF,TGTGCCAGCAGTAAGACAGGGTCAAATCAGCCCCAGCATTTT
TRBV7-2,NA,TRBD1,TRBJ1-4,CASSQGGPGATNEKLFF,TGTGCCAGCAGCCAGGGGGGTCCTGGGGCAACTAATGAAAAACTGTTTTTT
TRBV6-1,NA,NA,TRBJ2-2,CASSADQVLNTGELFF,TGTGCCAGCAGTGCCGATCAGGTGCTGAACACCGGGGAGCTGTTTTTT
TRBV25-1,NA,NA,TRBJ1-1,CASSGGGNTEAFF,TGTGCCAGCAGTGGGGGGGGAAACACTGAAGCTTTCTTT
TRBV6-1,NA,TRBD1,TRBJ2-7,CASSESGQKYEQYF,TGTGCCAGCAGTGAATCGGGACAGAAGTACGAGCAGTACTTC
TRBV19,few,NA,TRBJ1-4,CASSRGGNEKLFF,TGTGCCAGCAGCAGGGGAGGGAATGAAAAACTGTTTTTT
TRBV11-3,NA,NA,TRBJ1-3,CATRDSHSGNTIYF,TGTGCCACGAGAGACAGTCACTCTGGAAACACCATATATTTT
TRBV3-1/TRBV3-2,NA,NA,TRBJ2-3,CASSQDEGQSSTDTQYF,TGTGCCAGCAGCCAAGACGAAGGACAGTCAAGCACAGATACGCAGTATTTT
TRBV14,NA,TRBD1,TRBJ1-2,CASSQGTGVMWGYTF,TGTGCCAGCAGCCAAGGAACAGGGGTTATGTGGGGCTACACCTTC
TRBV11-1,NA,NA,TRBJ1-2,CASSSGQSPDYGYTF,TGTGCCAGCAGCAGTGGACAGAGTCCCGACTATGGCTACACCTTC
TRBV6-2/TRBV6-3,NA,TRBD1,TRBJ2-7,CASRYRGLSYEQYF,TGTGCCAGCAGGTACAGGGGGCTATCCTACGAGCAGTACTTC
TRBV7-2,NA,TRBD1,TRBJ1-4,CASSSYTKTDRGLGEKLFF,TGTGCCAGCAGCTCATATACAAAGACTGACAGGGGGCTCGGTGAAAAACTGTTTTTT
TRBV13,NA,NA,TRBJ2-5,CASARRGHGETQYF,TGTGCCAGCGCAAGACGAGGTCATGGGGAGACCCAGTACTTC
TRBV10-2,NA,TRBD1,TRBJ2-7,CASSESQGAAYEQYF,TGCGCCAGCAGTGAGTCCCAGGGGGCCGCCTACGAGCAGTACTTC
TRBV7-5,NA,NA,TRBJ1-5,CVRSLGGGMNQPQHF,TGTGTCAGAAGCTTAGGAGGGGGCATGAATCAGCCCCAGCATTTT
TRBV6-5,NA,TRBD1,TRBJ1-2,CASSPREGAIGYTF,TGTGCCAGCAGTCCCCGCGAGGGGGCGATTGGCTACACCTTC